The 8 T cell receptor beta chains presented below share a single source sample, sequenced in a study of blood T cell repertoires in COVID-19. Assay: immunoSEQ multiplex PCR; the TCRdb copy retains only in-frame clones and omits some. The table records over 250,000 clones, approximately 91% of them present only once. The sequencing sample was made of peripheral blood. These receptors came from a woman between 55 and 75 years old with acute or convalescent COVID-19.

V usage is TRBV5-6 and J usage is TRBJ2-2, with TRBD2 matching over 9 bases. J was trimmed by 4 bases and V by 4 bases; bases with no gene match: 8. CDR1 is SGHDT, CDR2 YYEEEE, per germline. The CDR3 is made up of 16 amino acids. CDR3 sequence (DNA): TGTGCCAGCAGCCGAAGATTTAGCGGGGGCACCGGGGAGCTGTTTTTT. Translation gives CASSRRFSGGTGELFF.

The chain links TRBV28 to TRBJ2-1, with 10 nucleotides matching TRBD2. The CDR3 contains 15 residues. The V gene end was trimmed by 7 bases and the J gene end by 15 bases; junction bases not matched to a gene: 18. Germline V gene sequence: CDR1 MDHEN, CDR2 SYDVKM. The CDR3 DNA sequence: TGTGCCAGCACAACAGGGGCTGTTCTAGCGGGAGCTCCGTTCTTC. Residues: CASTTGAVLAGAPFF.

V gene TRBV27 combines with J gene TRBJ1-2; D not certain. V was shortened by 6 bases and J by 2 bases, with 7 bases between the two germline ends. The CDR3 is 12 amino acids. Germline values: CDR1 MNHEY, CDR2 SMNVEV (reference sequence). CDR3: CASRAPNYGYTF. The CDR3 nucleotides read TGTGCCAGCAGGGCCCCGAACTATGGCTACACCTTC.

The V gene is TRBV12-2, the J gene TRBJ2-7; TRBD2 is the table's D call, not checked against the DNA. TRBV12-2 is assigned pseudogene status. This CDR3 spans 15 amino acids. The CDR3 is CASRSGLAGAYEQYF. CDR3 nucleotides: TGTGCAAGTCGCTCCGGACTAGCGGGGGCCTACGAGCAGTACTTC.

This clone was seen more than once but under ten times. The J gene is TRBJ1-4, the V gene TRBV28, with 9 bases identical to TRBD1. Trimming took 8 bases from V and 7 from J; bases not matched to a gene: 2. The germline gives CDR1 MDHEN, CDR2 SYDVKM. The CDR3 runs 12 residues. The CDR3 DNA is TGTGCCAGCGGGACAGGGACTGAAAAACTGTTTTTT. The encoded protein is CASGTGTEKLFF.

This sequence joins TRBV10-3 and TRBJ1-3; TRBD1 agrees at 8 bases. With V trimmed by 5 bases and J by 0 bases, 9 bases remained unmatched. The germline V gene encodes CDR1 ENHRY and CDR2 SYGVKD. CDR3 size: 17 residues. CDR3 sequence: CAISPQGQAISGNTIYF. CDR3 DNA sequence: TGTGCCATCAGTCCGCAGGGACAGGCGATCTCTGGAAACACCATATATTTT.

The chain links TRBV11-3 to TRBJ2-2, with D perhaps matching TRBD2 (6 bases). The CDR3 extends over 14 amino acids. Germline CDR1 and CDR2: SGHNT and YENEEA. V was trimmed by 1 base and J by 7 bases, leaving 10 bases between them. The CDR3 here is CASSLGRASGELFF. The CDR3, as DNA: TGTGCCAGCAGCTTAGGGAGGGCCAGCGGGGAGCTGTTTTTT. The entire variable domain, with the rest obtained from reference TRBV11-3 and TRBJ2-2, is as follows: EAGVVQSPRYKIIEKKQPVAFWCNPISGHNTLYWYLQNLGQGPELLIRYENEEAVDDSQLPKDRFSAERLKGVDSTLKIQPAELGDSAVYLCASSLGRASGELFFGEGSRLTVL.

V usage is TRBV9 and J usage is TRBJ2-2; 7 bases agree with TRBD1. Germline CDR1 and CDR2: SGDLS and YYNGEE. The length of the CDR3 is 16 residues. J was trimmed by 4 bases and V by 0 bases; bases with no gene match: 6. CDR3 loop: CASSVAPAGGTGELFF. CDR3 DNA: TGTGCCAGCAGCGTAGCTCCGGCAGGGGGCACCGGGGAGCTGTTTTTT.